The present T cell receptor (beta chain) was sequenced within a study of blood T cell repertoires in COVID-19. Study overall: Whether acute or convalescent, the COVID-19 samples came from the United States, Italy and Spain. The analysed material was cDNA or gDNA that came from T cells, B-cell-depleted T cells, or PBMCs.

Germline CDR1 reads MNHEY; CDR2 reads SMNVEV (reference sequence). V was cut by 2 bases and J by 9 bases, with 11 bases left in between. The CDR3 consists of 13 residues. As processed by the authors: Quantification of nucleated cells was approximated via reference gene primer amplification. Measured with immunoSEQ multiplex PCR; TCRdb has only the in-frame clones, and not every one. V and J calls and clone size follow that table, whereas D and trimming were derived from the DNA. This table holds a few hundred thousand clones, around 89% found once. The receptor's source is a woman in her fifties or sixties with COVID-19, enrolled during active disease. The source material was peripheral blood. The rearrangement joins TRBV27 to TRBJ2-1; D is perhaps TRBD1 (6 bases). DNA of the CDR3: TGTGCCAGCAGTTTAGCCCAGGGGAGTGAGCAGTTCTTC. Encoded protein: CASSLAQGSEQFF.